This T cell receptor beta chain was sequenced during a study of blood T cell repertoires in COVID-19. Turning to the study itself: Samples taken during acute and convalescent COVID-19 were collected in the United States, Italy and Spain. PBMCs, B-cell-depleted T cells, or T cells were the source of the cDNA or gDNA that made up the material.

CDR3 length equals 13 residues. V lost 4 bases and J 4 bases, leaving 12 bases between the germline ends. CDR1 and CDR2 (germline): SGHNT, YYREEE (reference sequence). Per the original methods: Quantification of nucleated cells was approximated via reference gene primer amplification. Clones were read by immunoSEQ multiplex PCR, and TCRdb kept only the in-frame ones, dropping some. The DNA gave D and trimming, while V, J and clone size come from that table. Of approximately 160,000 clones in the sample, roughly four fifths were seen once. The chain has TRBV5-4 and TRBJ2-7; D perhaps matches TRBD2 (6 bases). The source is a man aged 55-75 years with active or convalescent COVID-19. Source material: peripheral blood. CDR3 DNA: TGTGCCAGCAGCCTCGCGGGACCATACGAGCAGTACTTC. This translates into CASSLAGPYEQYF.